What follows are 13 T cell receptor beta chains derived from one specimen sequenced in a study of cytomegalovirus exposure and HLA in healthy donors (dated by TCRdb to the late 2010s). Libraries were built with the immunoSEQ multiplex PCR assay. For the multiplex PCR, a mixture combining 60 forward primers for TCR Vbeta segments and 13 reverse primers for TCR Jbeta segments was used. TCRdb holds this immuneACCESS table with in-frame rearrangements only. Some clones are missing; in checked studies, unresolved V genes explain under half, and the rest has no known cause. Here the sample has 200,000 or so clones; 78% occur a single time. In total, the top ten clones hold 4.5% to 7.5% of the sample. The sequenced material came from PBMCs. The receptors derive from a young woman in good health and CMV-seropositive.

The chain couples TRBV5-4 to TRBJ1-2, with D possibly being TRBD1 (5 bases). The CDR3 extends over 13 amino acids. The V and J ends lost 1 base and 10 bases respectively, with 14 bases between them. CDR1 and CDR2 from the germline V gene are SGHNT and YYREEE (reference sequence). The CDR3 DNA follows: TGTGCCAGCAGCTTGCGGCCAGAAGGGGTCTACACCTTC. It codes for CASSLRPEGVYTF. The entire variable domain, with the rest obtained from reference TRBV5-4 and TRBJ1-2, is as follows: ETGVTQSPTHLIKTRGQQVTLRCSSQSGHNTVSWYQQALGQGPQFIFQYYREEENGRGNFPPRFSGLQFPNYSSELNVNALELDDSALYLCASSLRPEGVYTFGSGTRLTVV.

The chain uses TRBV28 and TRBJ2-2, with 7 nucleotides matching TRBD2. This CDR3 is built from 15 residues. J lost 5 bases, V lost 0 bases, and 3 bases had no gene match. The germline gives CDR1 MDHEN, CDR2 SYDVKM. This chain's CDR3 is CASSLWVSGTGELFF. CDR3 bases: TGTGCCAGCAGTTTATGGGTTAGCGGGACCGGGGAGCTGTTTTTT.

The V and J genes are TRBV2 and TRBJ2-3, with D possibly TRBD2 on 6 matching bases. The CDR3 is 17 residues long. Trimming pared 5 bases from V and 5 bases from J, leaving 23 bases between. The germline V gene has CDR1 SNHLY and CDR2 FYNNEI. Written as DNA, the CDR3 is TGTGCCAGCAGTCAAAACCCCCAGCGGGTGTATCAAGATACGCAGTATTTT. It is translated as CASSQNPQRVYQDTQYF.

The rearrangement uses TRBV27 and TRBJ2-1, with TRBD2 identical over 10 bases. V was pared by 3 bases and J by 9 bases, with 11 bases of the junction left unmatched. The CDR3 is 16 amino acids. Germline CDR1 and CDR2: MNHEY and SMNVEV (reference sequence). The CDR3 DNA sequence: TGTGCCAGCAGTTTCAGCGGGAGGGCCGAAGAGGGTGAGCAGTTCTTC. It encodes CASSFSGRAEEGEQFF.

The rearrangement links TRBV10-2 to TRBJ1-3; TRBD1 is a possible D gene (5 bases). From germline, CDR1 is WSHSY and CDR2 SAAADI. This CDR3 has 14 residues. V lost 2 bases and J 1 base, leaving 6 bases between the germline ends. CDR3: CASSEGASGNTIYF. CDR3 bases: TGCGCCAGCAGTGAGGGGGCGTCTGGAAACACCATATATTTT.

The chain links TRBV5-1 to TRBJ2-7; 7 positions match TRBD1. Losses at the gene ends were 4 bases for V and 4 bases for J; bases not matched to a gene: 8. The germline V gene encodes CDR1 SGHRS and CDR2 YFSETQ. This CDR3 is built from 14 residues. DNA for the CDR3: TGCGCCAGCAGCCTTGGCCCGGGACAGTACGAGCAGTACTTC. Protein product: CASSLGPGQYEQYF.

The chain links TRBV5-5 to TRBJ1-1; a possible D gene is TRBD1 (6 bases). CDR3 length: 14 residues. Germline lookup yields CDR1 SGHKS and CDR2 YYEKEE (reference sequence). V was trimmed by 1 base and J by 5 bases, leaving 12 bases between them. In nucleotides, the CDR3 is TGTGCCAGCAGCTTGACAGGGAGTATGACTGAAGCTTTCTTT. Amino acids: CASSLTGSMTEAFF.

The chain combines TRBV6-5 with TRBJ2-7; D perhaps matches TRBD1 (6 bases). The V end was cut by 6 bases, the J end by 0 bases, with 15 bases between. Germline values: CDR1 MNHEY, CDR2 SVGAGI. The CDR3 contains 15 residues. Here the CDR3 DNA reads TGTGCCAGCAGACGCCCGACAGGTTCCTCCTACGAGCAGTACTTC. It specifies CASRRPTGSSYEQYF.

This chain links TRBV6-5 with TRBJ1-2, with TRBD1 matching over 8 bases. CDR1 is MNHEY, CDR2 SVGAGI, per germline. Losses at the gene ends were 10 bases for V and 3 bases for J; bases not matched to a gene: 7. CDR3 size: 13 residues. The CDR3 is CATGDRQDYGYTF. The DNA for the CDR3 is TGTGCCACGGGGGACAGGCAGGACTATGGCTACACCTTC.

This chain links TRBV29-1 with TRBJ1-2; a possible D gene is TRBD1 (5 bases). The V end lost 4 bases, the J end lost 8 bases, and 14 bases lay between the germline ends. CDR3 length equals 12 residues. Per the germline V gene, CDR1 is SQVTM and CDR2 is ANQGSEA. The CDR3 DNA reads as TGCAGCGTTGCCGGCCAGGGCAACGGCTACACCTTC. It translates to CSVAGQGNGYTF.

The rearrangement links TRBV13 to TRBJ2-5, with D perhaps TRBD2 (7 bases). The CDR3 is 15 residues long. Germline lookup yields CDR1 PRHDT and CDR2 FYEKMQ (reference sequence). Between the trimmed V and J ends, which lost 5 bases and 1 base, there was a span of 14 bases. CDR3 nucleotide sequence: TGTGCCAGCAGCGCGGGGGCGGAAGGCCAAGAGACCCAGTACTTC. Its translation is CASSAGAEGQETQYF.

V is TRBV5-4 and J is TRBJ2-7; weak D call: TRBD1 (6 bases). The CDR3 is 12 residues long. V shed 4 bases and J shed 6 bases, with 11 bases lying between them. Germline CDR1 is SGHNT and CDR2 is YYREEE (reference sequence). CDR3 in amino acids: CASSIMGAEQYF. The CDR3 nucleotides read TGTGCCAGCAGCATCATGGGGGCCGAGCAGTACTTC.

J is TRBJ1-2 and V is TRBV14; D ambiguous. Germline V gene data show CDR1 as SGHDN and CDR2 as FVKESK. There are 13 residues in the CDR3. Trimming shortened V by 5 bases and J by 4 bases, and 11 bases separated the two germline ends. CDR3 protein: CASSRAGIYGYTF. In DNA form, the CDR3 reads TGTGCCAGCAGCAGGGCCGGGATCTATGGCTACACCTTC.